One and the same sample provided the 15 T cell receptor beta chains below, sequenced in a study of long-term antiretroviral therapy in people with HIV. Run at survey level, the immunoSEQ assay was version v3.0. Produced via immunoSEQ multiplex PCR; TCRdb's table is partial and in-frame only. The repertoire consists of some 16,000 clones, with roughly three quarters occurring once and the leading ten covering 11%. The sample in question was unsorted PBMCs, obtained 2.3 years after starting antiretroviral therapy. These receptors originate from a woman aged 40-49 years with HIV.

The table lists this clone with a few counts. The chain links TRBV15 to TRBJ2-1; TRBD2 is a possible D gene (5 bases). CDR3 length: 13 residues. CDR1 is LNHNV and CDR2 is YYDKDF in the germline V gene (reference sequence). V was trimmed by 0 bases and J by 7 bases, leaving 7 bases between them. The CDR3 sequence: CATSRDRRNEQFF. CDR3 nucleotides: TGTGCCACCAGCAGAGATCGGAGGAATGAGCAGTTCTTC.

This clone has only one observation. This chain connects TRBV7-9 to TRBJ2-2; TRBD1 matches at 11 bases. The length of the CDR3 is 18 residues. With 4 bases clipped from V and 3 bases from J, the junction kept 10 bases outside the gene matches. Germline V gene lookup returns CDR1 SEHNR and CDR2 FQNEAQ (reference sequence). CDR3 DNA sequence: TGTGCCAGCAGCTCCAGACTAGGGACAGGGGGGGACACCGGGGAGCTGTTTTTT. This encodes CASSSRLGTGGDTGELFF.

A few counts support this clone. The chain links TRBV6-5 to TRBJ1-4, with 7 bases lining up with TRBD1. In germline, CDR1 is MNHEY, CDR2 SVGAGI. V shed 9 bases and J 8 bases; nucleotides not matched to a gene: 9. The CDR3 is made up of 13 amino acids. CDR3 residues: CASRTGTGEKLFF. The CDR3 coding sequence is TGTGCCAGTAGGACAGGAACGGGGGAAAAACTGTTTTTT.

The chain combines TRBV15 with TRBJ2-7; TRBD1 is a possible D gene (6 bases). The length of the CDR3 is 15 residues. The V and J ends lost 0 bases and 5 bases respectively, with 14 bases between them. Germline CDR1 reads LNHNV; CDR2 reads YYDKDF (reference sequence). The CDR3 DNA is TGTGCCACCAGCAGAGAAGGCAGGGGATCCGACGAGCAGTACTTC. It yields the protein CATSREGRGSDEQYF.

The chain employs TRBV30 and TRBJ1-5; TRBD1 agrees at 7 bases. The V segment lost 0 bases and the J segment 2 bases; nucleotides outside the gene matches: 7. Germline assignment: CDR1 GTSNPN and CDR2 SVGIG (reference sequence). The CDR3 length is 16 residues. For the CDR3, the DNA is TGTGCCTGGAGTGTACAGGGGATGGGCGGCAATCAGCCCCAGCATTTT. This gives the protein CAWSVQGMGGNQPQHF.

V gene TRBV29-1 combines with J gene TRBJ2-3, with 7 bases identical to TRBD2. Germline CDR1 is SQVTM and CDR2 is ANQGSEA. The CDR3 is 14 residues long. V lost 4 bases to trimming and J lost 4 bases; unmatched junction nucleotides: 8. The CDR3 reads CSVGGASGPDTQYF. CDR3 bases: TGCAGCGTTGGCGGGGCTAGCGGCCCAGATACGCAGTATTTT.

This clone was detected a few times. For the CDR3, the DNA is TGTGCCAGCAGAAGGCTAGCGGAGAGCTACGAGCAGTACTTC. This sequence encodes CASRRLAESYEQYF. The V gene is TRBV21-1, the J gene TRBJ2-7; no check of the table's D call, TRBD2, against the DNA was made. TRBV21-1 is an annotated pseudogene. This CDR3 has 14 residues.

V is TRBV6-5 and J is TRBJ2-3; tentative D call: TRBD1 (5 bases). The V end lost 5 bases, the J end lost 4 bases, and 16 bases lay between the germline ends. The CDR3 is made up of 15 amino acids. The germline gives CDR1 MNHEY, CDR2 SVGAGI. Written as DNA, the CDR3 is TGTGCCAGCAGTCGGACACTGTTTACGGCAGATACGCAGTATTTT. The encoded protein is CASSRTLFTADTQYF.

The chain uses TRBV5-1 and TRBJ2-2, with D maybe TRBD1 (6 bases). V dropped 5 bases and J dropped 0 bases, with 14 bases sitting between them. The CDR3 contains 16 residues. Per the germline V gene, CDR1 is SGHRS and CDR2 is YFSETQ. DNA for the CDR3: TGCGCCAGCAGTTTAGGACAGCGCGCGAACACCGGGGAGCTGTTTTTT. This gives the protein CASSLGQRANTGELFF.

The gene calls are TRBV5-3 and TRBJ2-1; 7 bases fit TRBD1. TRBV5-3 is annotated as an ORF whose role is uncertain. Losses at the gene ends were 0 bases for V and 4 bases for J; bases not matched to a gene: 4. CDR3 length: 15 amino acids. The CDR3 nucleotides read TGTGCCAGAAGCTTGGACCAGGGGGATTACAATGAGCAGTTCTTC. This sequence encodes CARSLDQGDYNEQFF.

This clone occurred once. This CDR3 reads CASSPRTSTDTQYF. The CDR3 region has the DNA TGCGCCAGCAGCCCAAGGACTAGCACAGATACGCAGTATTTT. The chain employs TRBV4-3 and TRBJ2-3; D is possibly TRBD2 (5 bases). Trimming left V 4 bases short and J 0 bases short, with 8 bases between. The CDR3 has 14 amino acids. CDR1 is LGHNA and CDR2 is YSLEER in the germline V gene.

The chain combines TRBV10-3 with TRBJ2-5; TRBD2 aligns across 8 bases. Germline V gives CDR1 ENHRY, CDR2 SYGVKD. V lost 10 bases to trimming and J lost 1 base; unmatched junction nucleotides: 2. The CDR3 covers 12 residues. DNA of the CDR3: TGTGCCAGCGGGGGGTCCCAAGAGACCCAGTACTTC. Its translation: CASGGSQETQYF.

The chain employs TRBV5-6 and TRBJ1-5; 9 bases align to TRBD1. This CDR3 has 15 amino acids. V was pared by 3 bases and J by 6 bases, with 7 bases of the junction left unmatched. Germline V gene data show CDR1 as SGHDT and CDR2 as YYEEEE. CDR3 loop: CASSSTGQGFQPQHF. In DNA, the CDR3 is TGTGCCAGCAGCTCAACAGGACAGGGGTTTCAGCCCCAGCATTTT.

In DNA form, the CDR3 reads TGTGCCAGCAGCTTCGACACCGGGGAGCTGTTTTTT. This gives the protein CASSFDTGELFF. The V gene is TRBV7-9, the J gene TRBJ2-2; D uncertain. Trimming removed 3 bases at V and 3 bases at J, with 2 bases between. CDR3 length equals 12 residues. Germline V gene data show CDR1 as SEHNR and CDR2 as FQNEAQ (reference sequence).

This chain joins TRBV30 and TRBJ2-1; tentative D call: TRBD2 (6 bases). CDR3 length: 14 amino acids. Germline loops: CDR1 GTSNPN, CDR2 SVGIG (reference sequence). V lost 5 bases and J lost 2, with 13 bases in between. CDR3 residues: CAWGVAAPYNEQFF. CDR3 DNA sequence: TGTGCCTGGGGAGTAGCGGCCCCCTACAATGAGCAGTTCTTC.